This TCR beta chain was captured in a study of control samples from healthy donors and cancer patients. The CDR3 length is 13 residues. Germline V gene lookup returns CDR1 SGDLS and CDR2 YYNGEE. The V and J ends lost 4 bases and 5 bases respectively, with 10 bases between them. The protocol was immunoSEQ multiplex PCR, while the TCRdb copy is restricted to in-frame clones and leaves out a portion. The table includes some 170,000 clones, around 96% detected once. Source material: blood. The origin of this receptor is a woman aged 25 to 39 in good health. The chain is built from TRBV9 and TRBJ2-1; TRBD1 is a possible D gene (6 bases). The CDR3 protein is CASSLRQDNEQFF. The CDR3 nucleotides are TGTGCCAGCAGCTTACGACAGGACAATGAGCAGTTCTTC. The whole variable domain, remainder taken from reference TRBV9 and TRBJ2-1, is DSGVTQTPKHLITATGQRVTLRCSPRSGDLSVYWYQQSLDQGLQFLIQYYNGEERAKGNILERFSAQQFPDLHSELNLSSLELGDSALYFCASSLRQDNEQFFGPGTRLTVL.